Listed below are T cell receptor beta chains from one sample, sequenced in a study of T-cell reconstitution after alpha-beta-depleted transplantation in children. MiXCR, run by TCRdb on the PCR reads, gives a single entry per CDR3 protein. The table lists approximately 490,000 distinct CDR3 sequences, around 13% of them singletons. The sequencing used PBMCs from the stem cell graft donor, collected from the stem cell graft. The receptors come from a human donor who donated a stem cell graft to a child with combined immunodeficiency. CDR3s include the opening cysteine and the closing phenylalanine or tryptophan. Each record gives: V gene, clone size, D gene, CDR3 length, J gene, CDR3 protein, CDR3 DNA. D genes are given only for firm matches. Not all rows give a size; the values are once, few, many and, for expanded clones, a class.

>TRBV12-3/TRBV12-4|NA|TRBD2|16|TRBJ2-1
CASTPAGLAGISEQFF
TGTGCCAGCACTCCTGCCGGACTAGCGGGTATAAGTGAGCAGTTCTTC
>TRBV12-3/TRBV12-4|many|TRBD2|14|TRBJ2-1
CASQTSGGANEQFF
TGTGCCAGCCAGACTAGCGGGGGGGCAAATGAGCAGTTCTTC
>TRBV6-5|many|TRBD1|15|TRBJ2-2
CASSYSGQGTGELFF
TGTGCCAGCAGTTACTCTGGACAGGGAACCGGGGAGCTGTTTTTT
>TRBV12-3/TRBV12-4|many|NA|12|TRBJ2-7
CASSRGGSRAYF
TGTGCCAGCAGCCGGGGTGGGTCTCGAGCGTACTTC
>TRBV7-2|NA|TRBD1|14|TRBJ2-3
CASSLARGPDTQYF
TGTGCCAGCAGCTTAGCCAGGGGGCCAGATACGCAGTATTTT
>TRBV20-1|many|NA|13|TRBJ1-1
CSAREDVRRVPFF
TGCAGTGCTAGAGAGGACGTCCGCCGAGTACCTTTCTTT
>TRBV5-1|NA|NA|15|TRBJ2-7
CASSLVDPGWYEQYF
TGCGCCAGCAGCTTGGTGGATCCAGGGTGGTACGAGCAGTACTTC
>TRBV10-3|few|NA|12|TRBJ2-7
CASLDLSYEQYF
TGTGCCTCCTTGGACCTCTCCTACGAGCAGTACTTC
>TRBV29-1|NA|NA|13|TRBJ1-5
CSAELAQGQPQHF
TGCAGCGCCGAGCTGGCTCAGGGTCAGCCCCAGCATTTT
>TRBV29-1|few|NA|12|TRBJ2-7
CSVEANSYEQYF
TGCAGCGTTGAAGCCAACTCCTACGAGCAGTACTTC
>TRBV27|many|NA|13|TRBJ2-1
CASSLNRVHEQFF
TGTGCCAGCAGTTTAAACAGGGTGCATGAGCAGTTCTTC
>TRBV18|NA|NA|15|TRBJ1-2
CASSPQGPPNYGYTF
TGTGCCAGCTCACCGCAGGGGCCTCCCAACTATGGCTACACCTTC
>TRBV12-3/TRBV12-4|many|NA|14|TRBJ2-1
CASSFLGSGNEQFF
TGTGCCAGCAGTTTTCTCGGGAGTGGGAATGAGCAGTTCTTC
>TRBV5-1|many|NA|16|TRBJ2-1
CASSLVGRLKYNEQFF
TGCGCCAGCAGCTTGGTGGGACGGTTGAAGTACAATGAGCAGTTCTTC
>TRBV5-1|NA|NA|12|TRBJ2-2
CASSLDRGELFF
TGCGCCAGCAGCTTGGACCGAGGGGAGCTGTTTTTT
>TRBV6-5|NA|NA|15|TRBJ1-2
CASSYGRGPSYGYTF
TGTGCCAGCAGTTATGGTCGGGGGCCGAGCTATGGCTACACCTTC
>TRBV7-9|NA|TRBD1|14|TRBJ2-5
CASSPNRGGETQYF
TGTGCCAGCAGCCCAAACAGGGGCGGCGAGACCCAGTACTTC
>TRBV30|NA|NA|12|TRBJ2-1
CARAWGDNEQFF
TGTGCCCGAGCCTGGGGAGACAATGAGCAGTTCTTC
>TRBV9|few|NA|15|TRBJ2-7
CASSVGQGLAYEQYF
TGTGCCAGCAGCGTAGGACAGGGACTAGCCTACGAGCAGTACTTC
>TRBV29-1|NA|NA|12|TRBJ1-1
CSVAWTDTEAFF
TGCAGCGTCGCCTGGACAGACACTGAAGCTTTCTTT
>TRBV5-4|NA|TRBD1|18|TRBJ2-2
CASSRGQGAGKNTGELFF
TGTGCCAGCAGCCGTGGACAGGGCGCCGGCAAGAACACCGGGGAGCTGTTTTTT
>TRBV2|NA|NA|13|TRBJ2-5
CASTGIHQETQYF
TGTGCCAGCACCGGGATCCACCAAGAGACCCAGTACTTC
>TRBV5-1|few|NA|15|TRBJ2-7
CASSLDSLSSYEQYF
TGCGCCAGCAGCTTGGACAGCCTTTCCTCTTACGAGCAGTACTTC
>TRBV12-3/TRBV12-4|NA|NA|13|TRBJ2-5
CASTSGAVETQYF
TGTGCCAGCACCTCGGGAGCCGTTGAGACCCAGTACTTC
>TRBV4-3|many|TRBD1|15|TRBJ1-1
CASSQDRGQGTEAFF
TGCGCCAGCAGCCAAGATCGAGGACAGGGAACCGAAGCTTTCTTT
>TRBV2|few|TRBD1|13|TRBJ1-6
CASKGTVNSPLHF
TGTGCCAGCAAAGGGACAGTTAATTCACCCCTCCACTTT
>TRBV12-3/TRBV12-4|many|TRBD2|14|TRBJ2-5
CASSPLAGGETQYF
TGTGCCAGCAGTCCACTAGCGGGAGGAGAGACCCAGTACTTC
>TRBV5-1|NA|TRBD2|15|TRBJ2-1
CASSLEGREYNEQFF
TGCGCCAGCAGCTTGGAAGGGCGGGAGTACAATGAGCAGTTCTTC
>TRBV6-6|many|NA|12|TRBJ2-3
CASSYEVDTQYF
TGTGCCAGCAGTTACGAAGTAGATACGCAGTATTTT
>TRBV27|many|NA|14|TRBJ2-7
CASRTGPQLQEQYF
TGTGCCAGCAGAACGGGACCCCAGCTACAAGAGCAGTACTTC
>TRBV6-1|few|NA|15|TRBJ2-7
CASASRGQVSYEQYF
TGTGCCAGCGCAAGTCGAGGCCAGGTGTCCTACGAGCAGTACTTC
>TRBV12-3/TRBV12-4|NA|NA|14|TRBJ1-5
CASILGGYNQPQHF
NA
>TRBV29-1|few|TRBD2|15|TRBJ2-1
CSVPRGSGDYNEQFF
TGCAGCGTCCCCCGAGGAAGCGGGGACTACAATGAGCAGTTCTTC
>TRBV6-1|few|NA|15|TRBJ2-1
CASSEYGLPTDEQFF
TGTGCCAGCAGTGAATACGGACTCCCCACGGATGAGCAGTTCTTC
>TRBV2|NA|NA|14|TRBJ2-7
CASSEWFEGEEQYF
TGTGCCAGCAGTGAGTGGTTCGAGGGGGAAGAGCAGTACTTC
>TRBV7-2|many|NA|15|TRBJ2-1
CASSSPPDPYNEQFF
TGTGCCAGCAGCTCCCCGCCCGATCCCTACAATGAGCAGTTCTTC
>TRBV5-1|NA|NA|15|TRBJ2-5
CASSLGLAAVETQYF
TGCGCCAGCAGCTTGGGATTGGCAGCGGTTGAGACCCAGTACTTC
>TRBV2|NA|TRBD1|16|TRBJ2-2
CATSRRTGGIAGELFF
TGTGCCACCAGCAGAAGGACAGGGGGCATAGCCGGGGAGCTGTTTTTT
>TRBV7-2|NA|NA|13|TRBJ2-7
CASSFAARGEQYF
TGTGCCAGCAGCTTTGCGGCTAGGGGGGAGCAGTACTTC
>TRBV6-5|NA|NA|16|TRBJ2-2
CASSYIPQRNTGELFF
TGTGCCAGCAGTTATATCCCTCAGAGGAACACCGGGGAGCTGTTTTTT
>TRBV5-1|many|NA|14|TRBJ2-1
CASSTGDSHNEQFF
TGCGCCAGCAGCACGGGGGACAGTCACAATGAGCAGTTCTTC
>TRBV5-5|NA|TRBD2|14|TRBJ2-7
CASSFAGGPGEQYF
TGTGCCAGCAGCTTCGCGGGAGGGCCCGGTGAGCAGTACTTC
>TRBV20-1|NA|NA|14|TRBJ2-3
CSASLMTSTDTQYF
TGCAGTGCTAGTCTGATGACTAGCACAGATACGCAGTATTTT
>TRBV7-2|many|TRBD2|16|TRBJ2-7
CASSITSGFSSYEQYF
TGTGCCAGCAGCATTACTAGCGGTTTTAGCTCCTACGAGCAGTACTTC
>TRBV11-2|few|TRBD2|20|TRBJ2-3
CASSLVFPGLAGFSTDTQYF
TGTGCCAGCAGCTTAGTCTTTCCTGGACTAGCGGGGTTTAGCACAGATACGCAGTATTTT
>TRBV20-1|NA|NA|16|TRBJ2-1
CSARGRRPHLYNEQFF
TGCAGTGCTAGAGGTCGGCGACCACATTTGTACAATGAGCAGTTCTTC
>TRBV18|NA|TRBD2|17|TRBJ2-7
CASSPKGTSGRIYEQYF
TGTGCCAGCTCACCTAAAGGGACTAGCGGGAGGATCTACGAGCAGTACTTC
>TRBV11-2|NA|TRBD1|15|TRBJ1-5
CASSLDGQANQPQHF
TGTGCCAGCAGCTTAGATGGACAGGCCAATCAGCCCCAGCATTTT
>TRBV6-2/TRBV6-3|many|NA|12|TRBJ2-7
CASSYGTYEQYF
TGTGCCAGCAGTTACGGAACCTACGAGCAGTACTTC
>TRBV9|many|NA|15|TRBJ1-1
CATPALERQAQEAFF
TGTGCCACCCCAGCGCTAGAACGACAGGCTCAAGAAGCTTTCTTT
>TRBV7-8|many|NA|13|TRBJ2-1
CASSLGPYSEQFF
TGTGCCAGCAGCTTAGGACCTTACTCAGAGCAGTTCTTC
>TRBV5-4|few|NA|11|TRBJ2-7
CASSFLEEQYF
TGTGCCAGCAGCTTCCTCGAAGAGCAGTACTTC
>TRBV4-3|few|TRBD2|17|TRBJ2-3
CASSQDPPSGPTDTQYF
TGCGCCAGCAGCCAAGATCCCCCTAGCGGGCCGACAGATACGCAGTATTTT
>TRBV20-1|few|NA|15|TRBJ2-1
CSARAVLVPWNEQFF
TGCAGTGCTAGAGCCGTGCTTGTTCCGTGGAATGAGCAGTTCTTC
>TRBV6-1|few|TRBD2|17|TRBJ2-1
CASSERSGRGSYNEQFF
TGTGCCAGCAGTGAACGATCTGGGAGGGGCTCCTACAATGAGCAGTTCTTC